What follows are 14 T cell receptor beta chains derived from one specimen sequenced in a study of blood T cell repertoires in COVID-19. The protocol was immunoSEQ multiplex PCR, while the TCRdb copy is restricted to in-frame clones and leaves out a portion. The table records roughly 200,000 clones, around 85% of them present only once. Sequenced sample: peripheral blood. Every receptor here comes from a woman aged 55 to 70 with acute or convalescent COVID-19.

The V gene is TRBV21-1, the J gene TRBJ2-7; TRBD1 is the table's D call and was not checked against the DNA. TRBV21-1 is a known pseudogene. The CDR3 contains 13 residues. This chain's CDR3 is CASSKDRGDEQYF. The CDR3 DNA reads as TGTGCCAGCAGCAAAGACAGGGGTGACGAGCAGTACTTC.

V is TRBV19 and J is TRBJ1-1; no clear D. The germline V and J ends were trimmed by 5 bases and 1 base, with 11 bases remaining between them. This CDR3 has 14 amino acids. Germline assignment: CDR1 LNHDA and CDR2 SQIVND (reference sequence). The CDR3 loop is CASSLGHRNTEAFF. The CDR3 region has the DNA TGTGCCAGTAGTCTTGGCCATCGGAACACTGAAGCTTTCTTT.

The V call is TRBV4-2, the J call TRBJ2-7; 10 bases are shared with TRBD2. The CDR3 has 16 residues. CDR1 LGHNA and CDR2 YNFKEQ come from the germline V gene. Trimming removed 0 bases from V and 2 bases from J; junction bases left unmatched: 4. The CDR3 spells CASSQDGTSATYEQYF. For the CDR3, the DNA is TGTGCCAGCAGCCAAGATGGGACTAGCGCAACCTACGAGCAGTACTTC.

The chain is built from TRBV3-1 (or the pseudogene TRBV3-2) and TRBJ1-1, with 12 nucleotides matching TRBD1. Germline V CDR1 and CDR2: LGHDT, YNNKEL (reference sequence). The CDR3 loop spans 16 amino acids. Trimming at V came to 3 bases and at J to 6 bases, leaving 8 bases not matched to a gene. CDR3 nucleotide sequence: TGTGCCAGCAGCCACGGGACAGGGGGCTACGTGCCTGAAGCTTTCTTT. Translated, it gives CASSHGTGGYVPEAFF.

The J gene is TRBJ2-1, the V gene TRBV11-2; D perhaps matches TRBD2 (6 bases). From germline, CDR1 is SGHAT and CDR2 FQNNGV. V lost 1 base, J lost 6 bases, and 10 bases lay in between. The CDR3 runs 14 residues. CDR3 DNA: TGTGCCAGCAGCTTAGCCACCGGGGGCAATGAGCAGTTCTTC. This sequence encodes CASSLATGGNEQFF.

This clone was counted only a few times. The genes are TRBV10-3 and TRBJ1-6, with D perhaps matching TRBD1 (6 bases). CDR1 ENHRY and CDR2 SYGVKD come from the germline V gene. V gave up 8 bases and J gave up 9 bases, with 17 bases separating them. CDR3 size: 14 residues. In DNA form, the CDR3 reads TGTGCCATCCGCGTGGAGGGGGGGGCTTCACCCCTCCACTTT. Translation gives CAIRVEGGASPLHF.

This clone appeared once. The chain couples TRBV19 to TRBJ2-4; TRBD1 matches 7 bases. The CDR3 runs 16 residues. In germline, CDR1 is LNHDA, CDR2 SQIVND (reference sequence). J was trimmed by 3 bases and V by 1 base; bases with no gene match: 6. The CDR3 here is CASSIGTGVGKNIQYF. Written as DNA, the CDR3 is TGTGCCAGTAGTATAGGTACAGGGGTAGGCAAAAACATTCAGTACTTC.

The chain couples TRBV2 to TRBJ1-5; TRBD1 matches at 9 bases. Germline CDR1 and CDR2: SNHLY and FYNNEI. V trimming: 3 bases; J trimming: 7 bases; junction bases outside the gene matches: 4. The CDR3 covers 14 residues. Written as DNA, the CDR3 is TGTGCCAGCAGTGAGGACAGGGGAAGGCAGCCCCAGCATTTT. Its protein is CASSEDRGRQPQHF.

The V call is TRBV29-1, the J call TRBJ2-5; D gene ambiguous. The CDR3 covers 13 residues. Germline V gene lookup returns CDR1 SQVTM and CDR2 ANQGSEA. Trimming stripped 3 bases from V and 2 bases from J, with 10 bases between. In DNA form, the CDR3 reads TGCAGCGTTGAGATTATAACTCAAGAGACCCAGTACTTC. This translates into CSVEIITQETQYF. Using reference TRBV29-1 and TRBJ2-5 for the parts outside the CDR3, the full variable domain is SAVISQKPSRDICQRGTSLTIQCQVDSQVTMMFWYRQQPGQSLTLIATANQGSEATYESGFVIDKFPISRPNLTFSTLTVSNMSPEDSSIYLCSVEIITQETQYFGPGTRLLVL.

This chain connects TRBV9 to TRBJ2-3, with TRBD2 identical over 7 bases. V gave up 0 bases and J gave up 1 base; unmatched junction bases: 5. In germline, CDR1 is SGDLS, CDR2 YYNGEE. The length of the CDR3 is 16 residues. CDR3 DNA: TGTGCCAGCAGCGTAGAAGGGCTAGCGGGCACAGATACGCAGTATTTT. As protein: CASSVEGLAGTDTQYF.

This sequence joins TRBV18 and TRBJ2-7; a weak D match, TRBD1 (6 bases). Germline V gives CDR1 KGHSH, CDR2 LQKENI. Between the trimmed V and J ends, which lost 5 bases and 2 bases, there was a span of 13 bases. The CDR3 extends over 14 amino acids. The DNA for the CDR3 is TGTGCCAGCTCAAGGGGGATAGGTCCCTACGAGCAGTACGTC. Translating gives CASSRGIGPYEQYV.

The chain combines TRBV29-1 with TRBJ2-3; D possibly corresponds to TRBD2 (6 bases). Trimming took 5 bases from V and 1 from J, leaving 13 bases between them. This CDR3 contains 14 residues. Germline V lookup: CDR1 SQVTM, CDR2 ANQGSEA. As DNA, the CDR3 is TGCAGCGTTTCCGGGAGACCGCGCACAGATACGCAGTATTTT. Amino acids: CSVSGRPRTDTQYF.

The chain combines TRBV5-4 with TRBJ2-2; D is possibly TRBD1 (5 bases). Germline CDR1 SGHNT, CDR2 YYREEE (reference sequence). V was trimmed by 3 bases and J by 13 bases, leaving 13 bases between them. CDR3 length equals 12 residues. The CDR3: CASSSQGSWLFF. The CDR3 DNA is TGTGCCAGCAGCTCCCAGGGCTCCTGGCTGTTTTTT.

The chain links TRBV7-6 to TRBJ2-7; TRBD2 aligns across 9 bases. There are 15 residues in the CDR3. The germline V gene encodes CDR1 SGHVS and CDR2 FNYEAQ. The V segment lost 2 bases and the J segment 4 bases; nucleotides outside the gene matches: 6. Here the CDR3 reads CASSLISSGAYEQYF. DNA for the CDR3: TGTGCCAGCAGCTTAATTTCTAGCGGGGCATACGAGCAGTACTTC.